Each of the 32 T cell receptor beta chains below was sequenced from the same sample in a study of T cell responses to AZD1222 COVID-19 vaccine (TCRdb year 2021). Library prep was done by the immunoSEQ multiplex PCR assay. TCRdb retrieved this table from immuneACCESS and kept in-frame rearrangements only. Not all clones are present; in checked studies, unresolved V genes account for under half, and no reason is known for the remainder. Across this sample there are roughly 99,000 clones, with roughly 92% seen only once. Around 8.6% of the sample is held by the ten biggest clonotypes. What the time point label conveys for this sample: about 28 days (+/-7) after the second vaccine dose. The source material was peripheral blood, sampled 28 days after the second AZD1222 dose. These receptors all come from an adult who received the AZD1222 COVID-19 vaccine.

This clone was observed once. The gene calls are TRBV7-6 and TRBJ1-5; TRBD1 might be the D (6 bases). CDR1 is SGHVS and CDR2 is FNYEAQ in the germline V gene. Trimming removed 2 bases from V and 6 bases from J, with 8 bases in between. The length of the CDR3 is 13 residues. The DNA of the CDR3 is TGTGCCAGCAGCTTACAGGGGACTCAGCCCCAGCATTTT. It codes for CASSLQGTQPQHF.

This chain uses TRBV28 with TRBJ1-2; TRBD1 matches 8 bases. CDR3 length equals 13 residues. From germline, CDR1 is MDHEN and CDR2 SYDVKM. Germline trimming cut 6 bases from V and 6 bases from J; bases unmatched to any gene: 6. CDR3 coding DNA: TGTGCCAGCAGATCGACAGGGGTAGATGGCTACACCTTC. Translating it yields CASRSTGVDGYTF.

The V call is TRBV19, the J call TRBJ1-1, with D uncertain. V was trimmed by 4 bases and J by 0 bases, leaving 6 bases between them. In germline, CDR1 is LNHDA, CDR2 SQIVND (reference sequence). The CDR3 spans 13 residues. The CDR3 sequence is CASSTTLNTEAFF. DNA for the CDR3: TGTGCCAGTAGTACCACACTGAACACTGAAGCTTTCTTT.

The CDR3 loop is CASSLVSAGVYEQYF. The DNA for the CDR3 is TGCGCCAGCAGCTTGGTGTCAGCGGGGGTCTACGAGCAGTACTTC. This chain joins TRBV5-1 and TRBJ2-7; 8 nucleotides match TRBD2. Trimming removed 0 bases from V and 3 bases from J; junction bases left unmatched: 5. The CDR3 is 15 residues long. Germline CDR1 reads SGHRS; CDR2 reads YFSETQ.

This CDR3 is CASSFQTRNNEQFF. CDR3 coding DNA: TGCGCCAGCAGCTTCCAGACTCGGAACAATGAGCAGTTCTTC. V gene TRBV5-1 combines with J gene TRBJ2-1, with D unclear. CDR1 is SGHRS, CDR2 YFSETQ, per germline. V was trimmed by 2 bases and J by 5 bases, leaving 11 bases between them. This CDR3 is 14 amino acids long.

This clone was seen only once. This chain connects TRBV7-6 to TRBJ2-5, with D possibly TRBD1 on 5 matching bases. This CDR3 has 14 residues. V shed 2 bases and J shed 4 bases, with 11 bases lying between them. The germline V gene has CDR1 SGHVS and CDR2 FNYEAQ. CDR3 loop: CASSLQGARETQYF. CDR3 DNA sequence: TGTGCCAGCAGCTTACAAGGGGCCCGAGAGACCCAGTACTTC.

This rearrangement joins TRBV9 to TRBJ2-3; TRBD2 is a possible D gene (6 bases). This CDR3 is built from 15 residues. Trimming removed 0 bases at V and 1 base at J, with 9 bases between. The germline V gene encodes CDR1 SGDLS and CDR2 YYNGEE. The CDR3 loop is CASSVGASGTDTQYF. The CDR3 DNA follows: TGTGCCAGCAGCGTAGGGGCTAGCGGCACAGATACGCAGTATTTT. Using reference TRBV9 and TRBJ2-3 for the parts outside the CDR3, the full variable domain is DSGVTQTPKHLITATGQRVTLRCSPRSGDLSVYWYQQSLDQGLQFLIQYYNGEERAKGNILERFSAQQFPDLHSELNLSSLELGDSALYFCASSVGASGTDTQYFGPGTRLTVL.

The chain couples TRBV21-1 to TRBJ1-1; the table's D call, TRBD1, was not checked against the DNA. TRBV21-1 is a pseudogene segment. The CDR3 is made up of 14 amino acids. The CDR3 region is CASRVLDRNTEAFF. The CDR3 DNA sequence: TGTGCCAGCAGGGTCCTGGACAGGAACACTGAAGCTTTCTTT.

J is TRBJ2-5 and V is TRBV3-1 (or the pseudogene TRBV3-2); D might be TRBD1 or TRBD2, each matching 6 bases. The CDR3 loop spans 13 amino acids. CDR1 LGHDT and CDR2 YNNKEL come from the germline V gene (reference sequence). The V end was cut by 4 bases, the J end by 1 base, with 7 bases between. CDR3 region: CASSRGAQETQYF. The CDR3 DNA sequence: TGTGCCAGCAGCCGGGGGGCCCAAGAGACCCAGTACTTC.

This clone was counted once. The chain carries TRBV10-3 and TRBJ1-1; D unresolved. The germline gives CDR1 ENHRY, CDR2 SYGVKD. The CDR3 has 14 residues. The germline V and J ends were trimmed by 10 bases and 1 base, with 16 bases remaining between them. CDR3 amino acids: CASARVLGNTEAFF. The CDR3 DNA is TGTGCCAGCGCCCGGGTCCTAGGGAACACTGAAGCTTTCTTT.

The rearrangement joins TRBV30 to TRBJ1-1, with TRBD1 matching 8 bases. With V trimmed by 1 base and J by 8 bases, 9 bases remained unmatched. Per the germline V gene, CDR1 is GTSNPN and CDR2 is SVGIG (reference sequence). The CDR3 spans 14 residues. The CDR3 loop reads CAWSAGQGEGEAFF. The CDR3 coding sequence is TGTGCCTGGAGTGCCGGACAGGGTGAAGGAGAAGCTTTCTTT.

The CDR3 loop is CASSDGPNSNEKLFF. The CDR3 coding sequence is TGTGCCAGCAGCGATGGACCGAATTCTAATGAAAAACTGTTTTTT. The rearrangement links TRBV7-9 to TRBJ1-4; D is uncertain. The CDR3 runs to 15 residues. The ends were cut back, 5 bases at V and 3 bases at J, with 13 bases in the middle. The V gene's germline CDR1 is SEHNR and CDR2 FQNEAQ (reference sequence).

Here the CDR3 DNA reads TGTGCCAGCAGTGATCGGACAGTGAGACCCGGGGAGCTGTTTTTT. Its protein product is CASSDRTVRPGELFF. The V call is TRBV6-1, the J call TRBJ2-2, with D possibly being TRBD1 (6 bases). Germline CDR1 reads MNHNS; CDR2 reads SASEGT. The CDR3 spans 15 residues. V was trimmed by 3 bases and J by 6 bases, leaving 14 bases between them.

This clone was picked up one time. The chain employs TRBV3-1 (or the pseudogene TRBV3-2) and TRBJ2-1, with 9 positions matching TRBD2. Germline trimming cut 11 bases from V and 2 bases from J; bases unmatched to any gene: 22. The CDR3 contains 19 residues. CDR1 and CDR2 from the germline V gene are LGHDT and YNNKEL (reference sequence). For the CDR3, the DNA is TGTGCCCAAGCTTCCGATAAAGCGGGAGGCTTAATACCCTACAATGAGCAGTTCTTC. Protein: CAQASDKAGGLIPYNEQFF.

This clone was counted a few times. The rearrangement uses TRBV10-3 and TRBJ1-5; D is possibly TRBD1 (5 bases). There are 14 residues in the CDR3. The V end lost 7 bases, the J end lost 6 bases, and 16 bases lay between the germline ends. Germline CDR1 and CDR2: ENHRY and SYGVKD. In DNA, the CDR3 is TGTGCCATCACCGGGGCTCATACGGCTCAGCCCCAGCATTTT. Amino acids: CAITGAHTAQPQHF.

The chain recombines TRBV4-1 with TRBJ1-2, with 8 bases aligning to TRBD1. Germline CDR1 is MGHRA and CDR2 is YSYEKL. J lost 2 bases, V lost 1 base, and 0 bases had no gene match. The CDR3 is made up of 14 amino acids. CDR3 bases: TGCGCCAGCAGCCAAGGGACAGGGAACTATGGCTACACCTTC. Its translation is CASSQGTGNYGYTF.

The chain recombines TRBV29-1 with TRBJ1-1; no firm D call. The CDR3 contains 11 residues. The V gene's germline CDR1 is SQVTM and CDR2 ANQGSEA. V lost 2 bases and J 9 bases, leaving 10 bases between the germline ends. The CDR3: CSVEWAEKAFF. CDR3 coding DNA: TGCAGCGTTGAATGGGCGGAAAAAGCTTTCTTT.

CDR3 DNA: TGTGCCAGCAGGTTAGGGACTAGCGTTAGCTCCTACAATGAGCAGTTCTTC. It codes for CASRLGTSVSSYNEQFF. The chain is built from TRBV5-5 and TRBJ2-1; TRBD2 agrees at 10 bases. V was pared by 5 bases and J by 0 bases, with 8 bases of the junction left unmatched. This CDR3 comprises 17 residues. Germline CDR1 SGHKS, CDR2 YYEKEE (reference sequence).

V is TRBV5-1 and J is TRBJ2-1; 7 bases are shared with TRBD2. This CDR3 region has 15 residues. The V gene end was trimmed by 1 base and the J gene end by 2 bases; junction bases not matched to a gene: 3. Germline loops: CDR1 SGHRS, CDR2 YFSETQ. Here the CDR3 reads CASSLLAGAYNEQFF. CDR3 nucleotides: TGCGCCAGCAGCTTGCTCGCGGGAGCCTACAATGAGCAGTTCTTC.

The chain has TRBV5-1 and TRBJ2-1, with 9 positions matching TRBD1. Germline CDR1 reads SGHRS; CDR2 reads YFSETQ. V gave up 4 bases and J gave up 8 bases; unmatched junction bases: 10. The CDR3 is 15 amino acids. CDR3 sequence: CASSLGQGNRDEQFF. CDR3 in DNA: TGCGCCAGCAGCCTAGGACAGGGGAATAGGGATGAGCAGTTCTTC.

This chain uses TRBV7-2 with TRBJ1-2; D is unresolved. Trimming removed 7 bases at V and 2 bases at J, with 17 bases between. This CDR3 region has 15 residues. Germline V gene lookup returns CDR1 SGHTA and CDR2 FQGNSA. Here the CDR3 reads CASTLEWSGNYGYTF. CDR3 coding DNA: TGTGCCAGCACCCTTGAGTGGAGTGGGAACTATGGCTACACCTTC.

The chain uses TRBV6-2 or TRBV6-3 and TRBJ2-7; 15 bases align to TRBD2. Germline CDR1 is MNHEY and CDR2 is SVGEGT. The CDR3 covers 18 residues. V lost 6 bases to trimming and J lost 2 bases; unmatched junction nucleotides: 11. In DNA, the CDR3 is TGTGCCAGCAGCAGAATAGGACTAGCGGGAGGGAAACCCTACGAGCAGTACTTC. Translation gives CASSRIGLAGGKPYEQYF.

The chain joins TRBV24-1 to TRBJ2-7; the D call may be TRBD1 or TRBD2 (5 bases each). Deletions cut 4 bases from V and 13 bases from J, with 25 bases between. The CDR3 is 15 amino acids. Germline assignment: CDR1 KGHDR and CDR2 SFDVKD. In DNA, the CDR3 is TGTGCCACCAGTGACGCCTCAGGGCCTCCGGGGCACCATTACTTC. It codes for CATSDASGPPGHHYF.

The gene calls are TRBV10-1 and TRBJ2-3; 10 bases match TRBD2. This CDR3 region has 15 residues. Germline loops: CDR1 WNHNN, CDR2 SYGVQD (reference sequence). J was trimmed by 1 base and V by 5 bases; bases with no gene match: 3. CDR3 sequence reads: CASSTGTSGTDTQYF. The CDR3 coding sequence is TGCGCCAGCAGTACCGGGACTAGCGGCACAGATACGCAGTATTTT.

This clone was seen only once. The rearrangement uses TRBV6-5 and TRBJ1-1, with TRBD1 identical over 9 bases. The CDR3 loop spans 11 amino acids. Germline CDR1 reads MNHEY; CDR2 reads SVGAGI. The V and J ends lost 6 bases and 10 bases, in that order; junction bases with no gene match: 3. The CDR3 sequence: CASRGTGRAFF. The CDR3 nucleotides are TGTGCCAGCAGGGGGACAGGGAGAGCTTTCTTT.

The chain joins TRBV5-1 to TRBJ1-2, with 10 bases fitting TRBD1. Germline V lookup: CDR1 SGHRS, CDR2 YFSETQ. This CDR3 spans 14 amino acids. The ends lost 4 bases at V and 2 bases at J; junction bases unmatched: 2. CDR3 sequence reads: CASSPGQGNYGYTF. Written as DNA, the CDR3 is TGCGCCAGCAGCCCGGGACAGGGGAACTATGGCTACACCTTC.

This clone was picked up one time. This chain uses TRBV28 with TRBJ1-5; D not resolved. V was shortened by 7 bases and J by 1 base, with 14 bases between the two germline ends. Germline CDR1 is MDHEN and CDR2 is SYDVKM. The CDR3 spans 15 residues. This chain's CDR3 is CASTMGGRSNQPQHF. The CDR3, as DNA: TGTGCCAGCACCATGGGAGGGAGGAGCAATCAGCCCCAGCATTTT.

The chain couples TRBV5-1 to TRBJ2-1; no clear D gene. Trimming pared 3 bases from V and 2 bases from J, leaving 12 bases between. The CDR3 is 15 amino acids. Germline CDR1 is SGHRS and CDR2 is YFSETQ. The CDR3 loop reads CASSSEGPTYNEQFF. CDR3 nucleotides: TGCGCCAGCAGCTCGGAAGGACCTACCTACAATGAGCAGTTCTTC.

This chain connects TRBV21-1 to TRBJ1-5. TRBV21-1 counts as a pseudogene. This CDR3 has 16 residues. Here the CDR3 DNA reads TGTGCCAGCAGCGCCGTGATCGGGAATAGCAATCAGCCCCAGCATTTT. It specifies CASSAVIGNSNQPQHF.

The gene calls are TRBV7-8 and TRBJ2-2; TRBD2 aligns across 10 bases. The V segment lost 0 bases and the J segment 3 bases; nucleotides outside the gene matches: 4. CDR3 length: 17 amino acids. CDR1 is SGHVS and CDR2 is FQNEAQ in the germline V gene. Here the CDR3 reads CASSLAGLAKDTGELFF. The CDR3 coding sequence is TGTGCCAGCAGCTTAGCGGGACTAGCGAAGGACACCGGGGAGCTGTTTTTT.

A note on this clone: The junction differs from germline at one of its ends, possibly a read error. The chain couples TRBV7-7 to TRBJ2-5; TRBD2 matches 8 bases. Germline CDR1 is SSHAT and CDR2 is FNYEAQ (reference sequence). The CDR3 sequence is 15 residues long. The chain's CDR3 is CASSFRLAPQETQYF. The CDR3 DNA follows: TGTGCTAGCAGCTTTAGACTAGCGCCCCAAGAGACCCAGTACTTC.

The rearrangement links TRBV10-3 to TRBJ1-6, with D tentatively TRBD1 (5 bases). The length of the CDR3 is 17 residues. In germline, CDR1 is ENHRY, CDR2 SYGVKD. Deletions cut 0 bases from V and 9 bases from J, with 18 bases between. The CDR3 protein is CAISESEGTGGSSPLHF. CDR3 DNA sequence: TGTGCCATCAGTGAGTCGGAAGGGACCGGAGGCAGTTCACCCCTCCACTTT.